This T cell receptor (beta chain) was sequenced for a study of T cell changes during pregnancy in multiple sclerosis. This CDR3 is built from 14 residues. V gave up 5 bases and J gave up 3 bases; unmatched junction bases: 3. Germline CDR1 is SEHNR and CDR2 is FQNEAQ (reference sequence). TCRdb's copy holds only in-frame clones and misses some; the assay was immunoSEQ multiplex PCR. The table lists 20,000 to 25,000 clones, around 85% of them singletons, with 15% to 18% in the top ten. V is TRBV7-9 and J is TRBJ2-7; 11 bases align to TRBD1. The TCR was taken from a female donor in good health, enrolled as a control in a pregnancy study. The material was CD8+ T cells from peripheral blood mononuclear cells, obtained in the first trimester of pregnancy. As DNA, the CDR3 is TGTGCCAGCAGCGGGACAGGGGGGCGCTACGAGCAGTACTTC. This codes for CASSGTGGRYEQYF.